This TCR beta chain derives from a study of identical twins. Each CDR3 protein is one row after TCRdb ran MiXCR on the 5' RACE reads. The table shows 1.5 million to 2 million distinct CDR3 sequences, with around 33% occurring only once. The CDR3 has 12 amino acids. In germline, CDR1 is DFQATT, CDR2 SNEGSKA (reference sequence). Trimming shortened V by 1 base and J by 9 bases, and 13 bases separated the two germline ends. The V gene is TRBV20-1, the J gene TRBJ2-7; possible D gene TRBD2, 6 bases. This receptor was identified in a newborn girl in good health. Sequences were obtained from cord blood. The CDR3 here is CSARVYVGGQYF. In DNA, the CDR3 is TGCAGTGCTAGAGTGTACGTCGGGGGGCAGTACTTC.